This TCR beta chain was found in a study of blood T cell repertoires in COVID-19. The overall study: Researchers got acute and convalescent COVID-19 samples from the United States, Italy and Spain.

CDR1 is MDHEN, CDR2 SYDVKM, per germline. The CDR3 consists of 17 residues. V shed 5 bases, J shed 7 bases, and the junction held 15 bases outside the gene matches. As processed by the authors: Amplification with reference gene primers provided the estimates of nucleated cell counts. The protocol was immunoSEQ multiplex PCR, while the TCRdb copy is restricted to in-frame clones and leaves out a portion. V and J calls and clone size come straight from that table; D and trimming were deduced from the DNA. Found here are some 150,000 clones, roughly 89% of them singletons; the top ten hold 2.5% to 3%. Sequenced material: peripheral blood. The chain combines TRBV28 with TRBJ2-1; 9 positions agree with TRBD2. The TCR sequence derives from a man aged 60 to 69 with active or convalescent COVID-19. The CDR3 reads CASSPGGAGGIVNEQFF. The CDR3, as DNA: TGTGCCAGCAGTCCTGGTGGAGCGGGGGGTATTGTTAATGAGCAGTTCTTC. The full variable domain, completed using reference TRBV28 and TRBJ2-1, is DVKVTQSSRYLVKRTGEKVFLECVQDMDHENMFWYRQDPGLGLRLIYFSYDVKMKEKGDIPEGYSVSREKKERFSLILESASTNQTSMYLCASSPGGAGGIVNEQFFGPGTRLTVL.